One sample yielded the 31 T cell receptor beta chains listed below, sequenced in a study of cytomegalovirus exposure and HLA in healthy donors. The study ran its PCR with 60 Vbeta and 13 Jbeta primers. TCRdb keeps only in-frame clones here, not all; method: immunoSEQ multiplex PCR. This sample carries some 190,000 clones, around 78% of them seen once, and the ten largest clones take roughly 14%. The specimen was PBMCs. The receptors come from a woman in her thirties in good health and CMV-seropositive.

This sequence joins TRBV10-3 and TRBJ1-1, with D possibly matching TRBD1 (6 bases). Germline V gene sequence: CDR1 ENHRY, CDR2 SYGVKD. The CDR3 is 12 amino acids. Deletions cut 11 bases from V and 0 bases from J, with 10 bases between. CDR3 nucleotide sequence: TGTGCCCCCGGGACATTGAACACTGAAGCTTTCTTT. This translates into CAPGTLNTEAFF.

V is TRBV7-2 and J is TRBJ2-3; D gene uncertain. Germline V lookup: CDR1 SGHTA, CDR2 FQGNSA. The CDR3 has 14 residues. V was shortened by 0 bases and J by 4 bases, with 8 bases between the two germline ends. CDR3 amino acids: CASSLAVRADTQYF. CDR3 nucleotide sequence: TGTGCCAGCAGCTTAGCGGTACGGGCAGATACGCAGTATTTT.

J is TRBJ1-2 and V is TRBV28; the match to TRBD1 covers 9 bases. The V segment lost 2 bases and the J segment 8 bases; nucleotides outside the gene matches: 6. The CDR3 spans 14 residues. Germline V gene sequence: CDR1 MDHEN, CDR2 SYDVKM. The CDR3 here is CASSLPTGGQGYTF. CDR3 DNA: TGTGCCAGCAGTTTACCGACAGGGGGGCAGGGCTACACCTTC.

The rearrangement uses TRBV11-3 and TRBJ2-1; 11 bases line up with TRBD2. CDR1 SGHNT and CDR2 YENEEA come from the germline V gene. Unmatched junction bases numbered 15, after V lost 5 bases and J lost 3 bases. The length of the CDR3 is 19 residues. The CDR3 DNA reads TGTGCCAGCAGCCCCGGATGGGTAGCGGGGGGGAGGGACTACAATGAGCAGTTCTTC. Its protein is CASSPGWVAGGRDYNEQFF. Filled out from reference TRBV11-3 and TRBJ2-1, the complete variable domain reads EAGVVQSPRYKIIEKKQPVAFWCNPISGHNTLYWYLQNLGQGPELLIRYENEEAVDDSQLPKDRFSAERLKGVDSTLKIQPAELGDSAVYLCASSPGWVAGGRDYNEQFFGPGTRLTVL.

V usage is TRBV11-2 and J usage is TRBJ2-1; 7 bases fit TRBD1. The CDR3 is 15 residues long. Germline loops: CDR1 SGHAT, CDR2 FQNNGV. The V segment lost 2 bases and the J segment 2 bases; nucleotides outside the gene matches: 3. CDR3 sequence reads: CASSLHRGPYNEQFF. In nucleotides, the CDR3 is TGTGCCAGCAGCTTACACAGGGGTCCCTACAATGAGCAGTTCTTC. Supplemented by reference TRBV11-2 and TRBJ2-1, the full variable domain reads EAGVAQSPRYKIIEKRQSVAFWCNPISGHATLYWYQQILGQGPKLLIQFQNNGVVDDSQLPKDRFSAERLKGVDSTLKIQPAKLEDSAVYLCASSLHRGPYNEQFFGPGTRLTVL.

This clone was counted only a few times. The chain uses TRBV19 and TRBJ2-3; the D gene is possibly TRBD2 (6 bases). Germline lookup yields CDR1 LNHDA and CDR2 SQIVND (reference sequence). CDR3 length equals 15 residues. V lost 8 bases and J lost 4, with 19 bases in between. The CDR3 DNA sequence: TGTGCCAGTGCCCCCAGGGACTCCCGGGCAGATACGCAGTATTTT. Protein: CASAPRDSRADTQYF.

In its sample, this clone was seen once. The V call is TRBV28, the J call TRBJ1-5, with a weak D call TRBD1 (6 bases). Germline V gives CDR1 MDHEN, CDR2 SYDVKM. This CDR3 is 13 amino acids long. Trimming stripped 9 bases from V and 1 base from J, with 10 bases between. The CDR3 protein is CASRQASNQPQHF. CDR3 bases: TGTGCCAGTAGACAGGCCAGCAATCAGCCCCAGCATTTT.

J is TRBJ1-4 and V is TRBV5-4, with 8 bases lining up with TRBD1. The length of the CDR3 is 15 residues. Germline-derived CDR1 and CDR2 are SGHNT and YYREEE (reference sequence). The trim removed 0 bases at V and 4 bases at J, leaving 2 bases unmatched. The CDR3 DNA follows: TGTGCCAGCAGCTTGGGGGACAGGCGTAATGAAAAACTGTTTTTT. It specifies CASSLGDRRNEKLFF.

V gene TRBV28 combines with J gene TRBJ1-2, with D perhaps TRBD1 (5 bases). Germline-derived CDR1 and CDR2 are MDHEN and SYDVKM. Trimming stripped 2 bases from V and 5 bases from J, with 24 bases between. This CDR3 region has 18 residues. In DNA form, the CDR3 reads TGTGCCAGCAGTTTAGCAGGACATCGCAACCAAGGCAGTTATGGCTACACCTTC. Its protein is CASSLAGHRNQGSYGYTF.

This clone was counted between two and nine times. The rearrangement uses TRBV5-1 and TRBJ2-5; possibly TRBD1 for D (5 bases). V shed 0 bases and J shed 2 bases, with 8 bases lying between them. The CDR3 contains 14 residues. Per germline, CDR1 SGHRS and CDR2 YFSETQ. CDR3 sequence: CASSLVSGQETQYF. DNA of the CDR3: TGCGCCAGCAGCTTGGTGTCAGGGCAAGAGACCCAGTACTTC.

The chain couples TRBV7-2 to TRBJ2-7; weak D call: TRBD2 (6 bases). Germline CDR1 is SGHTA and CDR2 is FQGNSA. The V end was cut by 5 bases, the J end by 4 bases, with 18 bases between. The CDR3 runs 15 residues. The CDR3 DNA is TGTGCCAGCAGCCCCATAGCGGTTCCATATTACGAGCAGTACTTC. It encodes CASSPIAVPYYEQYF.

The chain has TRBV25-1 and TRBJ1-1; 9 bases are shared with TRBD1. Germline V gene sequence: CDR1 MGHDK, CDR2 SYGVNS. This CDR3 is 13 amino acids long. Trimming cost V 11 bases and J 0 bases; bases outside gene matches: 4. DNA for the CDR3: TGTGCCTGGGACAGGGACATGAACACTGAAGCTTTCTTT. Protein: CAWDRDMNTEAFF.

The J gene is TRBJ2-5, the V gene TRBV12-5; D is possibly TRBD2 (5 bases). Trimming removed 0 bases at V and 11 bases at J, with 7 bases between. CDR1 is LGHNT, CDR2 FRNRAP, per germline. There are 11 residues in the CDR3. CDR3 nucleotides: TGTGCTAGTGGTTTGGTCGGGGAGCAGTACTTC. Translation: CASGLVGEQYF.

The chain carries TRBV28 and TRBJ1-3; possibly TRBD1 for D (6 bases). The CDR3 extends over 14 amino acids. Looked up from germline, CDR1 is MDHEN and CDR2 is SYDVKM. The V gene lost 4 bases and the J gene lost 2 bases, with 9 bases spanning the gap. The CDR3 coding sequence is TGTGCCAGCAGTTCACAGGGTCCTGGAAACACCATATATTTT. The encoded protein is CASSSQGPGNTIYF.

The chain links TRBV18 to TRBJ2-6; 9 positions match TRBD1. The CDR3 runs to 18 residues. Unmatched junction bases numbered 4, after V lost 1 base and J lost 0 bases. The germline CDR1 and CDR2 sequences are KGHSH and LQKENI. The CDR3 is CASSPRGQGNSGANVLTF. The CDR3 nucleotides are TGTGCCAGCTCACCACGGGGACAGGGAAACTCTGGGGCCAACGTCCTGACTTTC.

The chain couples TRBV19 to TRBJ2-1; perhaps TRBD1 as D (5 bases). V was trimmed by 1 base and J by 5 bases, leaving 6 bases between them. CDR3 length: 13 amino acids. Germline-derived CDR1 and CDR2 are LNHDA and SQIVND (reference sequence). The CDR3 coding sequence is TGTGCCAGTAGTATAGGCAGGGACAATGAGCAGTTCTTC. Its translation: CASSIGRDNEQFF.

This sequence joins TRBV6-1 and TRBJ2-1; 8 bases are shared with TRBD2. Germline lookup yields CDR1 MNHNS and CDR2 SASEGT. CDR3 length: 15 amino acids. V lost 1 base, J lost 7 bases, and 6 bases stayed unmatched. The CDR3 reads CASSEEAGGPNEQFF. The CDR3 DNA follows: TGTGCCAGCAGTGAAGAGGCGGGGGGCCCTAATGAGCAGTTCTTC.

This clone was detected only once. The rearrangement uses TRBV5-4 and TRBJ2-5, with TRBD2 matching over 7 bases. CDR3 length: 14 residues. Germline loops: CDR1 SGHNT, CDR2 YYREEE (reference sequence). Unmatched junction bases numbered 6, after V lost 3 bases and J lost 4 bases. The CDR3, as DNA: TGTGCCAGCAGCTCAGCTAGCGGTGGAGAGACCCAGTACTTC. Protein product: CASSSASGGETQYF.

This clone showed up just a few times. The genes are TRBV9 and TRBJ2-3; a weak D match, TRBD1 (5 bases). Germline CDR1 is SGDLS and CDR2 is YYNGEE. Trimming took off 1 base at V and 6 bases at J, with 9 bases between the two ends. CDR3 length equals 13 residues. Written as DNA, the CDR3 is TGTGCCAGCAGCGTACAGGGTCAGGATACGCAGTATTTT. Amino acids: CASSVQGQDTQYF.

The V call is TRBV30, the J call TRBJ2-1, with D maybe TRBD2 (6 bases). The CDR3 spans 15 residues. Germline CDR1 is GTSNPN and CDR2 is SVGIG (reference sequence). V was trimmed by 0 bases and J by 9 bases, leaving 18 bases between them. The DNA for the CDR3 is TGTGCCTGGAGTGTAACGTGGGCTAGCGCTAGTGAGCAGTTCTTC. This sequence encodes CAWSVTWASASEQFF.

The rearrangement links TRBV30 to TRBJ1-2; D is ambiguous. CDR1 and CDR2 (germline): GTSNPN, SVGIG (reference sequence). V was pared by 2 bases and J by 4 bases, with 14 bases between. This CDR3 is built from 14 residues. CDR3 in DNA: TGTGCCTGGAGTATCAACCTACTTAGCTATGGCTACACCTTC. This sequence encodes CAWSINLLSYGYTF. Filled out from reference TRBV30 and TRBJ1-2, the complete variable domain reads SQTIHQWPATLVQPVGSPLSLECTVEGTSNPNLYWYRQAAGRGLQLLFYSVGIGQISSEVPQNLSASRPQDRQFILSSKKLLLSDSGFYLCAWSINLLSYGYTFGSGTRLTVV.

The genes are TRBV6-5 and TRBJ2-1, with D hard to call. Germline V lookup: CDR1 MNHEY, CDR2 SVGAGI. V was clipped by 7 bases and J by 5 bases, with 12 bases between them. The CDR3 is 13 residues long. The CDR3 reads CASTNLPNNEQFF. The CDR3 nucleotides read TGTGCCAGCACTAACCTTCCGAACAATGAGCAGTTCTTC.

The gene calls are TRBV7-8 and TRBJ1-3; 7 bases fit TRBD1. CDR1 and CDR2 from the germline V gene are SGHVS and FQNEAQ. V shed 1 base, J shed 2 bases, and the junction held 11 bases outside the gene matches. There are 18 residues in the CDR3. For the CDR3, the DNA is TGTGCCAGCAGCTTAGGGTCCCTACGAGACAGGGCTGGAAACACCATATATTTT. Protein product: CASSLGSLRDRAGNTIYF.

The chain combines TRBV6-6 with TRBJ2-2, with TRBD1 identical over 7 bases. This CDR3 region has 13 residues. Germline values: CDR1 MNHNY, CDR2 SVGAGI (reference sequence). J lost 3 bases, V lost 7 bases, and 2 bases had no gene match. The CDR3 coding sequence is TGTGCCAGCAAGGGACAGTACACCGGGGAGCTGTTTTTT. Amino acids: CASKGQYTGELFF.

The V and J genes are TRBV29-1 and TRBJ2-6, with a possible D match to TRBD1 (6 bases). V was shortened by 0 bases and J by 0 bases, with 21 bases between the two germline ends. The germline CDR1 and CDR2 sequences are SQVTM and ANQGSEA. This CDR3 has 20 amino acids. CDR3 nucleotides: TGCAGCGTTGAAGATCTTCAGGGACAAGAAGGTCTCTCTGGGGCCAACGTCCTGACTTTC. Its protein product is CSVEDLQGQEGLSGANVLTF.

V is TRBV11-2 and J is TRBJ2-5; no firm D call. This CDR3 region has 12 residues. Trimming removed 0 bases from V and 7 bases from J, with 6 bases in between. CDR1 SGHAT and CDR2 FQNNGV come from the germline V gene. The CDR3 region is CASSLEFGTQYF. CDR3 nucleotide sequence: TGTGCCAGCAGCTTAGAATTCGGGACCCAGTACTTC.

V usage is TRBV6-5 and J usage is TRBJ1-2; D possibly corresponds to TRBD1 (6 bases). Germline-derived CDR1 and CDR2 are MNHEY and SVGAGI. V lost 10 bases to trimming and J lost 5 bases, with 11 bases between them. This CDR3 has 11 amino acids. The CDR3 region is CATQDRYGYTF. As DNA, the CDR3 is TGTGCCACCCAGGACAGATATGGCTACACCTTC.

The CDR3 coding sequence is TGCGCCAGCAGCTTGTCTCTAGCGGGCTCCTACGAGCAGTACTTC. It specifies CASSLSLAGSYEQYF. The chain uses TRBV5-1 and TRBJ2-7; the match to TRBD2 covers 8 bases. J gave up 0 bases and V 1 base, and 3 bases lay outside the gene matches. There are 15 residues in the CDR3. The V gene's germline CDR1 is SGHRS and CDR2 YFSETQ. Based on the CDR3 plus reference TRBV5-1 and TRBJ2-7, the full variable domain is KAGVTQTPRYLIKTRGQQVTLSCSPISGHRSVSWYQQTPGQGLQFLFEYFSETQRNKGNFPGRFSGRQFSNSRSEMNVSTLELGDSALYLCASSLSLAGSYEQYFGPGTRLTVT.

The rearrangement joins TRBV7-6 to TRBJ2-5, with a tentative D call TRBD2 (5 bases). CDR1 SGHVS and CDR2 FNYEAQ come from the germline V gene. The CDR3 length is 12 residues. Between the trimmed V and J ends, which lost 1 base and 5 bases, there was a span of 5 bases. The CDR3 protein is CASSLVAETQYF. DNA of the CDR3: TGTGCCAGCAGCTTAGTAGCGGAGACCCAGTACTTC.

The chain employs TRBV5-4 and TRBJ2-7, with 16 bases identical to TRBD2. This CDR3 is 15 amino acids long. Germline loops: CDR1 SGHNT, CDR2 YYREEE (reference sequence). V shed 4 bases, J shed 7 bases, and the junction held 5 bases outside the gene matches. The CDR3 reads CASSGTSGGAIEQYF. CDR3 coding DNA: TGTGCCAGCAGCGGGACTAGCGGGGGGGCGATAGAGCAGTACTTC.

This chain connects TRBV15 to TRBJ2-3, with D maybe TRBD2 (5 bases). Germline CDR1 is LNHNV and CDR2 is YYDKDF (reference sequence). The CDR3 is 15 residues long. Trimming stripped 0 bases from V and 0 bases from J, with 7 bases between. In DNA form, the CDR3 reads TGTGCCACCAGCAGAGAGCGGACTAGCACAGATACGCAGTATTTT. It specifies CATSRERTSTDTQYF.